Shown below are 9 T cell receptor beta chains from a single sample sequenced in a study of CD8+ T cells in alopecia areata (dated by TCRdb to between 2018 and 2020). The library was produced with the immunoSEQ multiplex PCR assay. To provide template for TCR sequencing, every sample had RNA extracted and reverse transcribed into cDNA. In TCRdb, the immuneACCESS table is reduced to in-frame sequences with V and J assigned. These tables do not hold every clone; where another copy was compared, an unresolved V gene accounts for under half, and the others remain unexplained. This sample holds roughly 150,000 clones; about 60% were observed only once. Together, the top ten hold 6.4% of the sample. Taken with the paper, the label for time point translates to: baseline before oral tofacitinib. The specimen comprised CD4+ T cells sorted from blood, sampled at week 0. The receptors stem from a human donor with alopecia areata.

This sequence joins TRBV30 and TRBJ2-5; the D call may be TRBD1 or TRBD2 (5 bases each). Germline V gene data show CDR1 as GTSNPN and CDR2 as SVGIG (reference sequence). The CDR3 has 14 residues. V was pared by 2 bases and J by 2 bases, with 12 bases between. This CDR3 is CAWSSQGAQETQYF. CDR3 nucleotides: TGTGCCTGGAGTTCGCAGGGAGCTCAAGAGACCCAGTACTTC. Looking up the rest from reference TRBV30 and TRBJ2-5 gives the full variable domain: SQTIHQWPATLVQPVGSPLSLECTVEGTSNPNLYWYRQAAGRGLQLLFYSVGIGQISSEVPQNLSASRPQDRQFILSSKKLLLSDSGFYLCAWSSQGAQETQYFGPGTRLLVL.

This clone was observed a handful of times. The V call is TRBV7-3, the J call TRBJ2-1; D unclear. Between the trimmed V and J ends, which lost 2 bases and 4 bases, there was a span of 6 bases. The CDR3 is 13 residues long. In germline, CDR1 is SGHTA, CDR2 FQGTGA. The CDR3 protein is CASSLAQYNEQFF. CDR3 sequence (DNA): TGTGCCAGCAGCTTAGCTCAGTACAATGAGCAGTTCTTC.

The chain couples TRBV23-1 to TRBJ2-7; TRBD1 is a possible D gene (6 bases). TRBV23-1 is an ORF, with its function uncertain. The CDR3 loop spans 16 amino acids. Trimming took off 2 bases at V and 0 bases at J, with 14 bases between the two ends. The CDR3 DNA reads TGCGCCAGCAGTCAAGGGGGCAGGGGTACCTCCTACGAGCAGTACTTC. It is translated as CASSQGGRGTSYEQYF.

The chain links TRBV18 to TRBJ2-3; D gene ambiguous. The V end was cut by 1 base, the J end by 4 bases, with 27 bases between. The CDR3 is 20 residues long. Germline-derived CDR1 and CDR2 are KGHSH and LQKENI. CDR3 bases: TGTGCCAGCTCACCACAACCCCTCCGACTTACCCCACGAGTAGCAGATACGCAGTATTTT. Protein product: CASSPQPLRLTPRVADTQYF.

On this clone itself: At one end, the junction sequence differs from germline, possibly due to a read error. This chain joins TRBV7-7 and TRBJ2-1; 16 nucleotides line up with TRBD2. This CDR3 has 15 residues. Germline lookup yields CDR1 SSHAT and CDR2 FNYEAQ (reference sequence). The CDR3 DNA sequence: TGTGCTAGCAGCTTGGGACTAGCGGGAGGGAATGAGCAGTTCTTC. This encodes CASSLGLAGGNEQFF.

The chain is built from TRBV7-9 and TRBJ1-2; tentative D call: TRBD1 (5 bases). This CDR3 has 15 amino acids. Germline CDR1 and CDR2: SEHNR and FQNEAQ (reference sequence). V was cut by 3 bases and J by 5 bases, with 16 bases left in between. CDR3 in amino acids: CASSFARPGDYGYTF. Here the CDR3 DNA reads TGTGCCAGCAGCTTCGCCCGCCCGGGGGATTATGGCTACACCTTC.

The J gene is TRBJ2-6, the V gene TRBV5-1; D possibly corresponds to TRBD1 (7 bases). Germline lookup yields CDR1 SGHRS and CDR2 YFSETQ. This CDR3 is 16 amino acids long. V was clipped by 4 bases and J by 4 bases, with 15 bases between them. This CDR3 is CASSAGQLRGANVLTF. The CDR3 bases are TGCGCCAGCAGCGCGGGACAGCTAAGGGGGGCCAACGTCCTGACTTTC. The whole variable domain, remainder taken from reference TRBV5-1 and TRBJ2-6, is KAGVTQTPRYLIKTRGQQVTLSCSPISGHRSVSWYQQTPGQGLQFLFEYFSETQRNKGNFPGRFSGRQFSNSRSEMNVSTLELGDSALYLCASSAGQLRGANVLTFGAGSRLTVL.

In this sample, this clone turned up a few times. The chain has TRBV29-1 and TRBJ1-2; the D gene is possibly TRBD1 (6 bases). Trimming removed 4 bases from V and 3 bases from J, with 15 bases in between. Germline V gives CDR1 SQVTM, CDR2 ANQGSEA. The CDR3 has 14 amino acids. CDR3 DNA sequence: TGCAGCGTTGGACGGGGGCAGGTGGACTATGGCTACACCTTC. It is translated as CSVGRGQVDYGYTF. The full variable domain, in which reference TRBV29-1 and TRBJ1-2 provide the parts outside the CDR3, is SAVISQKPSRDICQRGTSLTIQCQVDSQVTMMFWYRQQPGQSLTLIATANQGSEATYESGFVIDKFPISRPNLTFSTLTVSNMSPEDSSIYLCSVGRGQVDYGYTFGSGTRLTVV.

This sequence joins TRBV7-9 and TRBJ2-5; D remains ambiguous. Per germline, CDR1 SEHNR and CDR2 FQNEAQ (reference sequence). CDR3 length: 13 amino acids. The V gene lost 0 bases and the J gene lost 5 bases, with 7 bases spanning the gap. Here the CDR3 reads CASSLAAAETQYF. CDR3 nucleotides: TGTGCCAGCAGCTTAGCTGCCGCTGAGACCCAGTACTTC.